This T cell receptor (beta chain) was recovered during a study of Tregs in tolerant kidney transplant recipients. The wider study: Sorting of CD4+CD25+CD127- cells followed approximately three-day belatacept mixed lymphocyte reactions, sometimes with roughly 5-day graft donor restimulation. Study-level results: The most relevant donor-specific Treg TCRbeta repertoire apparently came from expansion with activated donor B cells. Validation in larger populations is needed because few patients were studied.

Details on this clone: What it binds is unknown.

Data came from immunoSEQ multiplex PCR; TCRdb stores just in-frame clones and leaves some out. The sample has approximately 45,000 clones; around 95% are singletons. CDR3 length: 13 residues. From germline, CDR1 is SGHVT and CDR2 SQSDAQ. V was clipped by 4 bases and J by 6 bases, with 13 bases between them. The J gene is TRBJ2-7, the V gene TRBV7-4; D is perhaps TRBD2 (5 bases). This sequence was found in a human donor in good health. Sequences were obtained from Tregs from blood cultured with allogeneic cells. CDR3: CASSCYTGIEQYF. CDR3 DNA sequence: TGTGCCAGCAGCTGCTATACCGGGATCGAGCAGTACTTC.